These T cell receptor beta chains were read from a single sample in a study of Ad26.COV2.S vaccination and SARS-CoV-2 variants. Assay used: immunoSEQ multiplex PCR; TCRdb lists only in-frame clones, some missing. Found here are more than 300,000 clones, 80% to 90% of them singletons; the top ten hold about 11%. The sample consisted of peripheral blood, taken in a trial of Ad26.COV2.S vaccine versus placebo. Source of these receptors: a person between 18 and 65 years old who received the Ad26.COV2.S COVID-19 vaccine or a placebo. The CDR3 runs from the conserved cysteine through the conserved F or W. A D gene is named only where the DNA matches it firmly.

.,TRBJ1-1,TRBV28,CASSLGDEAFF
.,TRBJ2-6,TRBV18,CASSPLEVPGANVLTF
TRBD2,TRBJ2-7,TRBV10-3,CAISANGRAGEQYF
.,TRBJ2-1,TRBV7-2,CASSSDSRGNEQFF
.,TRBJ2-3,TRBV29-1,CSVQPSGLSTDTQYF
.,TRBJ2-1,TRBV6-2/TRBV6-3,CASSSRAGSANNEQFF
.,TRBJ2-1,TRBV7-2,CASSPEGDGVYNEQFF
TRBD1,TRBJ2-7,TRBV28,CASSSGTGFSYEQYF
.,TRBJ2-4,TRBV7-2,CASSLAGVLAKNIQYF
.,TRBJ2-7,TRBV18,CASSRDSLSYEQYF